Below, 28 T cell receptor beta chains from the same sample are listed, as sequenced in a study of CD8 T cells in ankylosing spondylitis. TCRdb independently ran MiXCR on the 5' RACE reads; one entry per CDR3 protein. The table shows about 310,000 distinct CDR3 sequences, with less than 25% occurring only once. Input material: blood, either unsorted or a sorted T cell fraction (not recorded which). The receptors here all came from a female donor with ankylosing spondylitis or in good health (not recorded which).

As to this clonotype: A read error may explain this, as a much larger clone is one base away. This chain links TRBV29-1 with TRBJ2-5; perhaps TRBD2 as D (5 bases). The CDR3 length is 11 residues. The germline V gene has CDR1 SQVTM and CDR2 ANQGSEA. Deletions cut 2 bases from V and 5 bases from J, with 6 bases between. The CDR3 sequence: CSVETGETQYF. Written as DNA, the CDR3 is TGCAGCGTTGAAACGGGGGAGACCCAGTACTTC.

CDR3 DNA sequence: TGTGCCAGCAGTCAACCAAACAGGGGCCAAGAGACCCAGTACTTC. It yields the protein CASSQPNRGQETQYF. The V gene is TRBV28, the J gene TRBJ2-5, with 7 bases identical to TRBD1. The CDR3 has 15 residues. Germline-derived CDR1 and CDR2 are MDHEN and SYDVKM. V dropped 5 bases and J dropped 1; count of bases not matched to a gene: 7.

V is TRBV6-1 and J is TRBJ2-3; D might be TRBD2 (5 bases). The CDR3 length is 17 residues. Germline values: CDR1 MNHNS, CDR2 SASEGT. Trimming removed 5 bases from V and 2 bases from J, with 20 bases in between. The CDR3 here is CASSRARPGKTTDTQYF. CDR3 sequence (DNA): TGTGCCAGCAGTCGGGCCAGGCCGGGAAAGACCACAGATACGCAGTATTTT.

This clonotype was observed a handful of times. CDR3 DNA: TGCAGCGTTTCTAGCGGCTCTGGGGCGGATACGCAGTATTTT. Its protein product is CSVSSGSGADTQYF. The rearrangement links TRBV29-1 to TRBJ2-3; 7 nucleotides agree with TRBD2. The V and J ends lost 5 bases and 6 bases, in that order; junction bases with no gene match: 11. Looked up from germline, CDR1 is SQVTM and CDR2 is ANQGSEA. The CDR3 contains 14 residues.

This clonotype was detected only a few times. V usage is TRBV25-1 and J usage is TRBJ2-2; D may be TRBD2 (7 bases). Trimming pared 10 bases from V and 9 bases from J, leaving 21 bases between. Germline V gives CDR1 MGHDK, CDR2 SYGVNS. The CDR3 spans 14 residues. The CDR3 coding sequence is TGTGCCAAGGGGGGACGGGAGGAGGTTAGGGAGCTGTTTTTT. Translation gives CAKGGREEVRELFF.

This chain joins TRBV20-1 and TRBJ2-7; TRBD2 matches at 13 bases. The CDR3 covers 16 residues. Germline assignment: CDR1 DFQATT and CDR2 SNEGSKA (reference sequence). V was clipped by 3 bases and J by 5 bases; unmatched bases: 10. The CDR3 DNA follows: TGCAGTGCTAGGGACGGACTAGCGGGAGACAAGCACGAGCAGTACTTC. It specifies CSARDGLAGDKHEQYF.

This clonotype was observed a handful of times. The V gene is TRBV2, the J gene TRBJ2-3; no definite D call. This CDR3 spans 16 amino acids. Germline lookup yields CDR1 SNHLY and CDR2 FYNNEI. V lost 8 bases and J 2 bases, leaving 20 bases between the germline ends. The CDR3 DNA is TGTGCCAGCTGCCACGACTCCGGAAACCCCACAGATACGCAGTATTTT. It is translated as CASCHDSGNPTDTQYF.

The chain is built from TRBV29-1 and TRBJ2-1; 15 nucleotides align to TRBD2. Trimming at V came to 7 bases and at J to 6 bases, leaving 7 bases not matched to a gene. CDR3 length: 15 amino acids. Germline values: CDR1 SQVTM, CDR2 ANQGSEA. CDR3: CSAGGLAGGGNEQFF. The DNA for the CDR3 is TGCAGCGCCGGGGGACTAGCGGGAGGAGGCAATGAGCAGTTCTTC.

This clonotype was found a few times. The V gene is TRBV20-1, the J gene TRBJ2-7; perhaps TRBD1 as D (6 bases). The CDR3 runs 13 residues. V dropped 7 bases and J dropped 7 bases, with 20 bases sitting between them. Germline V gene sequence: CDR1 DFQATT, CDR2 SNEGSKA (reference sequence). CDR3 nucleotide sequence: TGCAGTGTTTCACTGCAGGGGCCGAGGGAGCAGTACTTC. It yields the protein CSVSLQGPREQYF.

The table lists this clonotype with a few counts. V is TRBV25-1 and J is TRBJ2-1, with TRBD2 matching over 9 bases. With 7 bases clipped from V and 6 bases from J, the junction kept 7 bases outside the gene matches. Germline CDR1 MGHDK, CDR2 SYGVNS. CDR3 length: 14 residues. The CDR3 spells CASNSLAGLNEQFF. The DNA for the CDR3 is TGTGCCAGCAATAGCCTAGCGGGGCTCAATGAGCAGTTCTTC. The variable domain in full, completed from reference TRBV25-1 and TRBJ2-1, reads EADIYQTPRYLVIGTGKKITLECSQTMGHDKMYWYQQDPGMELHLIHYSYGVNSTEKGDLSSESTVSRIRTEHFPLTLESARPSHTSQYLCASNSLAGLNEQFFGPGTRLTVL.

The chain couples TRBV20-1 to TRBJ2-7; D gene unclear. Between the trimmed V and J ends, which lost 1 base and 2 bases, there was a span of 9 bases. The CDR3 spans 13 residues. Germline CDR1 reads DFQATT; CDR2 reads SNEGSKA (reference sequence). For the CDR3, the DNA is TGCAGTGCTAGAGGGCCATCGACCTACGAGCAGTACTTC. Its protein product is CSARGPSTYEQYF.

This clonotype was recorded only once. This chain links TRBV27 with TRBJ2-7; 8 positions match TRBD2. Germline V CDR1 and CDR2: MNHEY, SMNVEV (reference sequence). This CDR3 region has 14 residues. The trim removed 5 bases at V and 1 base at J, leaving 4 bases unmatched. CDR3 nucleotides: TGTGCCAGCAGTCAGACTAGCGCGTCCTACGAGCAGTACTTC. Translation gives CASSQTSASYEQYF.

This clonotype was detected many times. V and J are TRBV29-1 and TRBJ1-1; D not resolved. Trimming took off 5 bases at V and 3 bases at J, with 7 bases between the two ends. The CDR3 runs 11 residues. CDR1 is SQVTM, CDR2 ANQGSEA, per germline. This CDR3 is CSVKDDTEAFF. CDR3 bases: TGCAGCGTTAAGGATGACACTGAAGCTTTCTTT.

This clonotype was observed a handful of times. The CDR3 DNA follows: TGTGCCAGCAGCTTTCGACAGTCCACCCAGTACTTC. This translates into CASSFRQSTQYF. This chain uses TRBV7-2 with TRBJ2-5; a possible D gene is TRBD1 (5 bases). Germline V lookup: CDR1 SGHTA, CDR2 FQGNSA. The CDR3 runs to 12 residues. V lost 3 bases, J lost 8 bases, and 10 bases lay in between. Looking up the rest from reference TRBV7-2 and TRBJ2-5 gives the full variable domain: GAGVSQSPSNKVTEKGKDVELRCDPISGHTALYWYRQSLGQGLEFLIYFQGNSAPDKSGLPSDRFSAERTGGSVSTLTIQRTQQEDSAVYLCASSFRQSTQYFGPGTRLLVL.

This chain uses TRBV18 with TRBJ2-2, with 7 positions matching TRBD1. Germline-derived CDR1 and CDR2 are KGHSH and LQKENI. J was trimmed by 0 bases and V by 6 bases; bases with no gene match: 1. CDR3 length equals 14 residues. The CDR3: CASSTGANTGELFF. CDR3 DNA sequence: TGTGCCAGCTCTACAGGGGCGAACACCGGGGAGCTGTTTTTT.

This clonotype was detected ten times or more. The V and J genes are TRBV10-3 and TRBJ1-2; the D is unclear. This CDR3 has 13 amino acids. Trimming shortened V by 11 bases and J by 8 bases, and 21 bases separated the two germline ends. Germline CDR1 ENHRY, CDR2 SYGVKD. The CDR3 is CAASRGGAEGYTF. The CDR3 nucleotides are TGTGCCGCCAGTAGAGGTGGAGCCGAGGGCTACACCTTC.

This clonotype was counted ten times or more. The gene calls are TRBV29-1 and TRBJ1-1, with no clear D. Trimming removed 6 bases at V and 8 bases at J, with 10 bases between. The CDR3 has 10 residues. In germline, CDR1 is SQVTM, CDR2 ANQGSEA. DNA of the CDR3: TGCAGCGTGTCCAGAGACGAAGCTTTCTTT. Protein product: CSVSRDEAFF.

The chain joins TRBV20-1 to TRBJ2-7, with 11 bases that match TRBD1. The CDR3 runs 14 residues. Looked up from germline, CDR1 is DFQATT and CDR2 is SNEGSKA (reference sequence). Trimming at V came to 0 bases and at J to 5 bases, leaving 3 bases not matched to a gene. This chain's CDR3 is CSAREDRGLDEQYF. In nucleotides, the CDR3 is TGCAGTGCTAGAGAGGACAGGGGGCTGGACGAGCAGTACTTC.

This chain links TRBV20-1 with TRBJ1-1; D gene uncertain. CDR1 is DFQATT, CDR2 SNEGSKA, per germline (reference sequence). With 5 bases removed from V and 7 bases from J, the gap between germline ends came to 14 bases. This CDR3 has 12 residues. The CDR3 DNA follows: TGCAGTGCTGGGTCCAGGACGGGTGAAGCTTTCTTT. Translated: CSAGSRTGEAFF.

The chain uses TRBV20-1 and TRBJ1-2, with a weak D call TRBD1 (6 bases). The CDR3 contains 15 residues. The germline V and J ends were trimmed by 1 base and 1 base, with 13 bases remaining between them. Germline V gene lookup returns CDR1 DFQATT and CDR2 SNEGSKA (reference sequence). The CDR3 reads CSARVRDTDNYGYTF. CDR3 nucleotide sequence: TGCAGTGCTAGAGTGAGGGACACCGATAACTATGGCTACACCTTC.

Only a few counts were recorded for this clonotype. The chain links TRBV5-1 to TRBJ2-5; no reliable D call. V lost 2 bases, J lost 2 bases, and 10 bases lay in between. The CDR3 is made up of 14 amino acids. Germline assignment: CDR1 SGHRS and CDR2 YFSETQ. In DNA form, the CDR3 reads TGCGCCAGCAGCTTAAGGGTCAGTCAAGAGACCCAGTACTTC. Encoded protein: CASSLRVSQETQYF.

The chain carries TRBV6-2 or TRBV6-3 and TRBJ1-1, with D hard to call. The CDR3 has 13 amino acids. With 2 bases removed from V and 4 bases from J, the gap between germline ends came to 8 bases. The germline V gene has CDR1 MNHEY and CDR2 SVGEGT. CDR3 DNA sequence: TGTGCCAGCAGTTACCCTTCCCCCACTGAAGCTTTCTTT. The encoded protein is CASSYPSPTEAFF.

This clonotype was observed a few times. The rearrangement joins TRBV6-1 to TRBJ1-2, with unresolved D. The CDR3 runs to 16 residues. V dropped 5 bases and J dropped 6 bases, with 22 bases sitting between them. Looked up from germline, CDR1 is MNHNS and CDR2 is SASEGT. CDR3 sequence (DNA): TGTGCCAGCAGTCCGACTAGGACCCCCTTAACTAATGGCTACACCTTC. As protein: CASSPTRTPLTNGYTF.

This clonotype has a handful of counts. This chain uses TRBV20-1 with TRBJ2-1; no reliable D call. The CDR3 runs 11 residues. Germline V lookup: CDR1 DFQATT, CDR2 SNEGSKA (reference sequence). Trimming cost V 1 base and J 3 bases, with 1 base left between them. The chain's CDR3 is CSARVYNEQFF. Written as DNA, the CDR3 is TGCAGTGCTAGAGTCTACAATGAGCAGTTCTTC.

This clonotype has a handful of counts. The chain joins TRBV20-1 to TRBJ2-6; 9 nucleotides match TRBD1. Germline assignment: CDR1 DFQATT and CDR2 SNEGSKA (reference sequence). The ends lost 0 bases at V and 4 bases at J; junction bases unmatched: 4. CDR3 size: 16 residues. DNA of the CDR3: TGCAGTGCTAGAGAAACAGGGGGCTCCGGGGCCAACGTCCTGACTTTC. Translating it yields CSARETGGSGANVLTF.

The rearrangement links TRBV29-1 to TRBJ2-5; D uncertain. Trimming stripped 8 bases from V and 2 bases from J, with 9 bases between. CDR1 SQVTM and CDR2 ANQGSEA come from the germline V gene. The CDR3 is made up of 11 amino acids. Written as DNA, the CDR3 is TGCAGCCTGACTGGGCAAGAGACCCAGTACTTC. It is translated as CSLTGQETQYF.

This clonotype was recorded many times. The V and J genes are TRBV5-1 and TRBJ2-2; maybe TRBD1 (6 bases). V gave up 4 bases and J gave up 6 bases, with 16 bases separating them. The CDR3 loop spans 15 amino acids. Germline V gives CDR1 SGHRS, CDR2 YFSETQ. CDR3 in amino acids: CASSPNRERAGELFF. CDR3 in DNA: TGCGCCAGCAGCCCCAACAGGGAGAGGGCCGGGGAGCTGTTTTTT. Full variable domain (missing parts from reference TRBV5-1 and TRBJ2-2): KAGVTQTPRYLIKTRGQQVTLSCSPISGHRSVSWYQQTPGQGLQFLFEYFSETQRNKGNFPGRFSGRQFSNSRSEMNVSTLELGDSALYLCASSPNRERAGELFFGEGSRLTVL.

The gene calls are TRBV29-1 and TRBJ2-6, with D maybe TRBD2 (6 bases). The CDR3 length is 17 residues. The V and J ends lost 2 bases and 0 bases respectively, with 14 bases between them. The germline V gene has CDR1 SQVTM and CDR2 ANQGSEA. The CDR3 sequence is CSVEWRRAGSGANVLTF. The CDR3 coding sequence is TGCAGCGTTGAATGGCGGAGGGCCGGCTCTGGGGCCAACGTCCTGACTTTC.